This TCR beta chain was found in a study of cytomegalovirus exposure and HLA in healthy donors. On the study more broadly: Of over 300 genotyped donors, 81% clustered with self-reported Caucasian donors. General observations from the study: As a later analysis showed, a missense DCLRE1C variant was linked to trimming of TCR beta V- and J-genes. Prior analysis indicated that the majority of TCR beta V segments exhibited productivity approximately 87% or approximately 30% of the time.

PCR primers comprised 60 Vbeta and 13 Jbeta primers. The protocol was immunoSEQ multiplex PCR, while the TCRdb copy is restricted to in-frame clones and leaves out a portion. In the table there are about 130,000 clones, 65% to 80% of which are singletons. A remark on this clone: Its cognate antigen is unknown.

Germline CDR1 ENHRY, CDR2 SYGVKD. V was shortened by 0 bases and J by 2 bases, with 8 bases between the two germline ends. The CDR3 extends over 14 amino acids. The rearrangement joins TRBV10-3 to TRBJ2-7, with D uncertain. The sequencing sample was made of PBMCs. This clonotype originated in a male donor in good health and CMV-seropositive. CDR3 sequence: CAISESPGTYEQYF. CDR3 nucleotide sequence: TGTGCCATCAGTGAGTCACCAGGCACCTACGAGCAGTACTTC.